Presented here are 20 T cell receptor beta chains from one specimen sequenced in a study of control samples from healthy donors and cancer patients (dated by TCRdb to 2020 to 2021). Preparation of the library involved the immunoSEQ multiplex PCR assay. In TCRdb, the immuneACCESS table is reduced to in-frame sequences with V and J assigned. These tables do not hold every clone; where another copy was compared, an unresolved V gene accounts for under half, and the others remain unexplained. The sample table records roughly 140,000 clones; 75% to 90% of these occur just once. Of the sample, 4.9% falls within the top ten clones. Sequenced: blood. The receptors originated from a man aged 25-40 years in good health.

This clone has just one count. The J gene is TRBJ1-1, the V gene TRBV11-3, with no clear D. The ends were cut back, 3 bases at V and 3 bases at J, with 11 bases in the middle. Looked up from germline, CDR1 is SGHNT and CDR2 is YENEEA. This CDR3 is 14 amino acids long. The CDR3 sequence: CASSFSSTDTEAFF. The CDR3 DNA follows: TGTGCCAGCAGCTTTTCTTCGACCGACACTGAAGCTTTCTTT.

The chain is built from TRBV5-8 and TRBJ2-7, with D maybe TRBD1 (6 bases). The CDR3 is 14 amino acids. Germline loops: CDR1 SGHTS, CDR2 YDEGEE. Trimming took off 0 bases at V and 3 bases at J, with 10 bases between the two ends. The CDR3 protein is CASSLGGHYYEQYF. The CDR3 DNA sequence: TGTGCCAGCAGCTTGGGGGGACACTACTACGAGCAGTACTTC. The complete variable domain, with remaining parts taken from reference TRBV5-8 and TRBJ2-7, reads EAGVTQSPTHLIKTRGQQATLRCSPISGHTSVYWYQQALGLGLQFLLWYDEGEERNRGNFPPRFSGRQFPNYSSELNVNALELEDSALYLCASSLGGHYYEQYFGPGTRLTVT.

The chain joins TRBV18 to TRBJ1-1; D gene ambiguous. The germline gives CDR1 KGHSH, CDR2 LQKENI. Trimming cost V 1 base and J 3 bases, with 9 bases left between them. There are 14 residues in the CDR3. The CDR3 DNA is TGTGCCAGCTCACCACGGGCACGAGACACTGAAGCTTTCTTT. It encodes CASSPRARDTEAFF.

V is TRBV5-5 and J is TRBJ2-7; the match to TRBD1 covers 7 bases. V lost 4 bases, J lost 9 bases, and 7 bases stayed unmatched. The germline V gene encodes CDR1 SGHKS and CDR2 YYEKEE (reference sequence). The CDR3 totals 12 residues. Here the CDR3 DNA reads TGTGCCAGCAGCGGGACAGCATTCGGGCAGTACTTC. Residues: CASSGTAFGQYF. Drawing the rest from reference TRBV5-5 and TRBJ2-7, the complete variable domain is DAGVTQSPTHLIKTRGQQVTLRCSPISGHKSVSWYQQVLGQGPQFIFQYYEKEERGRGNFPDRFSARQFPNYSSELNVNALLLGDSALYLCASSGTAFGQYFGPGTRLTVT.

V usage is TRBV5-1 and J usage is TRBJ2-7; TRBD2 matches at 13 bases. CDR3 length equals 15 residues. Germline V CDR1 and CDR2: SGHRS, YFSETQ. V lost 6 bases, J lost 0 bases, and 3 bases stayed unmatched. DNA for the CDR3: TGCGCCAGCACCCGGACTAGCGGGAGCTCCTACGAGCAGTACTTC. Protein sequence: CASTRTSGSSYEQYF.

Points on this clone: The same CDR3 can be traced to other DNA sequences in this sample. V and J are TRBV7-2 and TRBJ2-7; 8 bases fit TRBD2. This CDR3 comprises 15 residues. Trimming cost V 3 bases and J 0 bases; bases outside gene matches: 4. Germline V gene lookup returns CDR1 SGHTA and CDR2 FQGNSA. CDR3 nucleotides: TGTGCCAGCAGCTTGACTAGCGTCAGCTCCTACGAGCAGTACTTC. Encoded protein: CASSLTSVSSYEQYF.

V usage is TRBV3-1 (or the pseudogene TRBV3-2) and J usage is TRBJ2-7; D tentatively reads TRBD1 or TRBD2 (5 bases each). The CDR3 is made up of 14 amino acids. Germline CDR1 is LGHDT and CDR2 is YNNKEL (reference sequence). Trimming removed 4 bases at V and 3 bases at J, with 13 bases between. The CDR3 loop reads CASSRWGTDYEQYF. The DNA for the CDR3 is TGTGCCAGCAGCCGGTGGGGGACGGACTACGAGCAGTACTTC.

The chain couples TRBV3-1 (or the pseudogene TRBV3-2) to TRBJ2-5; perhaps TRBD2 as D (6 bases). Germline values: CDR1 LGHDT, CDR2 YNNKEL (reference sequence). The V gene lost 6 bases and the J gene lost 1 base, with 15 bases spanning the gap. CDR3 length equals 15 residues. The CDR3 coding sequence is TGTGCCAGCAGAGGGCCGGGGAGGCTCCAAGAGACCCAGTACTTC. Residues: CASRGPGRLQETQYF.

Of note for this clone: A junction boundary mismatches the germline segment, possibly from a read error. This chain joins TRBV12-3 or TRBV12-4 and TRBJ2-7, with D hard to call. The CDR3 runs 12 residues. CDR3 protein: CASSNQPYGQYF. CDR3 sequence (DNA): TGTGCCAGCAGCAACCAACCCTACGGGCAGTACTTC.

The CDR3 DNA follows: TGTGCCAGTAGTGGAGGGGGCGAGCAGTACTTC. Protein: CASSGGGEQYF. The J gene is TRBJ2-7, the V gene TRBV19; tentatively, D is TRBD1 or TRBD2 (6 bases each). V was trimmed by 5 bases and J by 6 bases, leaving 8 bases between them. CDR1 is LNHDA and CDR2 is SQIVND in the germline V gene (reference sequence). There are 11 residues in the CDR3.

The rearrangement uses TRBV5-4 and TRBJ2-5, with a weak D call TRBD1 (5 bases). CDR1 is SGHNT, CDR2 YYREEE, per germline (reference sequence). This CDR3 region has 12 residues. V lost 0 bases to trimming and J lost 5 bases, with 5 bases between them. The CDR3 DNA follows: TGTGCCAGCAGCTTGGAGGGGGAGACCCAGTACTTC. The encoded protein is CASSLEGETQYF.

The rearrangement links TRBV9 to TRBJ1-1; 9 nucleotides agree with TRBD1. CDR3 length equals 15 residues. In germline, CDR1 is SGDLS, CDR2 YYNGEE. The V gene end was trimmed by 3 bases and the J gene end by 4 bases; junction bases not matched to a gene: 7. This CDR3 is CASSGTGTGLTEAFF. CDR3 DNA sequence: TGTGCCAGCAGCGGAACCGGGACAGGGCTCACTGAAGCTTTCTTT.

The rearrangement joins TRBV30 to TRBJ1-1; no clear D. The V end was cut by 4 bases, the J end by 2 bases, with 20 bases between. The CDR3 sequence is 16 residues long. CDR1 is GTSNPN and CDR2 is SVGIG in the germline V gene (reference sequence). CDR3 DNA: TGTGCCTGGAACAGCCGCAGAACTTGGGGTAACACTGAAGCTTTCTTT. Amino acid sequence: CAWNSRRTWGNTEAFF.

V and J are TRBV7-9 and TRBJ2-7; D might be TRBD1 (6 bases). V lost 9 bases and J lost 1, with 22 bases in between. The CDR3 totals 16 residues. Germline loops: CDR1 SEHNR, CDR2 FQNEAQ (reference sequence). The CDR3 is CARKFKPGHLSYEQYF. The CDR3 DNA reads as TGTGCCAGGAAATTCAAACCGGGACACCTTTCCTACGAGCAGTACTTC.

The chain couples TRBV20-1 to TRBJ2-3; the D gene could be TRBD1 or TRBD2 (6 bases each). The CDR3 runs to 16 residues. Germline V gene sequence: CDR1 DFQATT, CDR2 SNEGSKA (reference sequence). V gave up 3 bases and J gave up 3 bases, with 19 bases separating them. CDR3 protein: CSASSTTGARTDTQYF. The CDR3 DNA reads as TGCAGTGCTAGTTCGACGACGGGGGCGAGGACAGATACGCAGTATTTT.

The rearrangement uses TRBV11-3 and TRBJ1-1; tentatively, D is TRBD1 (6 bases). Trimming removed 5 bases at V and 5 bases at J, with 15 bases between. Looked up from germline, CDR1 is SGHNT and CDR2 is YENEEA. The CDR3 extends over 14 amino acids. CDR3 sequence: CASSQGPSLTEAFF. The CDR3 DNA reads as TGTGCCAGCAGCCAGGGGCCCTCTTTAACTGAAGCTTTCTTT.

This chain links TRBV5-1 with TRBJ2-1, with 12 bases aligning to TRBD2. V shed 2 bases, J shed 10 bases, and the junction held 10 bases outside the gene matches. Germline V gene sequence: CDR1 SGHRS, CDR2 YFSETQ. CDR3 length: 16 amino acids. The CDR3 reads CASSLTPSGRAGEQFF. The CDR3 bases are TGCGCCAGCAGCTTAACCCCTAGCGGGAGGGCCGGAGAGCAGTTCTTC.

The J gene is TRBJ1-2, the V gene TRBV6-1; D is undetermined. This CDR3 has 14 residues. CDR1 and CDR2 (germline): MNHNS, SASEGT. Trimming left V 3 bases short and J 4 bases short, with 12 bases between. The DNA for the CDR3 is TGTGCCAGCAGTGAGGTGGCAGGACCCTATGGCTACACCTTC. This codes for CASSEVAGPYGYTF.

The V gene is TRBV4-3, the J gene TRBJ1-2; no reliable D call. CDR1 and CDR2 from the germline V gene are LGHNA and YSLEER. The V end lost 0 bases, the J end lost 7 bases, and 15 bases lay between the germline ends. The CDR3 length is 15 residues. In DNA, the CDR3 is TGCGCCAGCAGCCAAGATCTTGGGCGGTCTCGTGGCTACACCTTC. It yields the protein CASSQDLGRSRGYTF.

This chain joins TRBV3-1 (or the pseudogene TRBV3-2) and TRBJ1-6; D unresolved. Germline V CDR1 and CDR2: LGHDT, YNNKEL (reference sequence). The V end lost 0 bases, the J end lost 6 bases, and 9 bases lay between the germline ends. This CDR3 has 15 amino acids. Written as DNA, the CDR3 is TGTGCCAGCAGCCAAGATCTCTGGAGTAATTCACCCCTCCACTTT. It specifies CASSQDLWSNSPLHF.